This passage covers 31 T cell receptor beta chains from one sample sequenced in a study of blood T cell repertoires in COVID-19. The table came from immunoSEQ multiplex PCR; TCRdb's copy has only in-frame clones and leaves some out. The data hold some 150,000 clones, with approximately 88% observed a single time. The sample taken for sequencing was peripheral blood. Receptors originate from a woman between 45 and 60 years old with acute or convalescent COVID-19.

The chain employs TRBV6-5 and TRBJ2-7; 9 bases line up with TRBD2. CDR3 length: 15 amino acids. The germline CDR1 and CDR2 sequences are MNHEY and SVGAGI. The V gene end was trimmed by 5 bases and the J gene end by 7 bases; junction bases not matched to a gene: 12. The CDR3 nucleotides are TGTGCCAGCAGTCCAGGGATAGCGGGAGTCCGGGAGCAGTACTTC. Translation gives CASSPGIAGVREQYF.

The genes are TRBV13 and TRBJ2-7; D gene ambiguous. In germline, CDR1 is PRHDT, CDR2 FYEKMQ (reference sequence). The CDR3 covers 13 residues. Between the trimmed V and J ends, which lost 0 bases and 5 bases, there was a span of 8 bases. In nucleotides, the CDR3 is TGTGCCAGCAGCTTAGGCCTAAGAGACGAGCAGTACTTC. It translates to CASSLGLRDEQYF.

CDR3 sequence (DNA): TGTGCCAGCAGGCAGGATACTAGCGGAACTAGCACAGATACGCAGTATTTT. It translates to CASRQDTSGTSTDTQYF. The chain combines TRBV2 with TRBJ2-3, with 8 bases lining up with TRBD2. Germline values: CDR1 SNHLY, CDR2 FYNNEI. The CDR3 covers 17 residues. The J segment lost 0 bases and the V segment lost 6 bases, leaving 11 bases of the junction unmatched.

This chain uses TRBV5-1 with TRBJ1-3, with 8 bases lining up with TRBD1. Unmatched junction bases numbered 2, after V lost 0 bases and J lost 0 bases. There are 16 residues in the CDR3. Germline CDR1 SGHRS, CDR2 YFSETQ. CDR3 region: CASSLAGGASGNTIYF. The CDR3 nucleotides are TGCGCCAGCAGCTTGGCAGGGGGCGCCTCTGGAAACACCATATATTTT. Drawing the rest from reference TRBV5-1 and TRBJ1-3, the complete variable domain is KAGVTQTPRYLIKTRGQQVTLSCSPISGHRSVSWYQQTPGQGLQFLFEYFSETQRNKGNFPGRFSGRQFSNSRSEMNVSTLELGDSALYLCASSLAGGASGNTIYFGEGSWLTVV.

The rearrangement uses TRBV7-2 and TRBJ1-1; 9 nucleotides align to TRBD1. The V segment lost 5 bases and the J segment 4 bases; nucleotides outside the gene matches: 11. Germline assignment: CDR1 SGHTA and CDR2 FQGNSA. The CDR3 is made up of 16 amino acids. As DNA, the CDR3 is TGTGCCAGCAGCAGAGGCGGCGGACAGGGGATCACTGAAGCTTTCTTT. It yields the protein CASSRGGGQGITEAFF.

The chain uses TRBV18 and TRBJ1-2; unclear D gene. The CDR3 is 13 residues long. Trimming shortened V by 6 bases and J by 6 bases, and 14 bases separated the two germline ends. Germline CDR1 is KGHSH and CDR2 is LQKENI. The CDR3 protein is CASSPEGTHGYTF. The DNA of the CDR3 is TGTGCCAGCTCCCCAGAGGGAACTCATGGCTACACCTTC.

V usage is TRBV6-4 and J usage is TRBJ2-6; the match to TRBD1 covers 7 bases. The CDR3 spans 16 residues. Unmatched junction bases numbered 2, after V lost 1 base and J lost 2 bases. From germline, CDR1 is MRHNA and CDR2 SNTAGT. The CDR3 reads CASSDLRGPGANVLTF. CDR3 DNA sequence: TGTGCCAGCAGTGACTTAAGGGGGCCTGGGGCCAACGTCCTGACTTTC.

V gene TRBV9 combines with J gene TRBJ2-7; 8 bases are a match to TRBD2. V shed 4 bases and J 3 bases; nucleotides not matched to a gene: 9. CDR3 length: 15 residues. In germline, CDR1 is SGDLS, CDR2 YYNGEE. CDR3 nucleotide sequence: TGTGCCAGCAGCCCCCCCACTAGCGGTAACTACGAGCAGTACTTC. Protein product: CASSPPTSGNYEQYF.

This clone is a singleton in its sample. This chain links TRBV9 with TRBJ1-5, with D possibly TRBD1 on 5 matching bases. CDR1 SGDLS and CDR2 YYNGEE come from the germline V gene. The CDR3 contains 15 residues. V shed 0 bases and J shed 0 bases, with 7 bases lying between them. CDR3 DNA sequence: TGTGCCAGCAGCGTAGGGACAAATAGCAATCAGCCCCAGCATTTT. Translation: CASSVGTNSNQPQHF.

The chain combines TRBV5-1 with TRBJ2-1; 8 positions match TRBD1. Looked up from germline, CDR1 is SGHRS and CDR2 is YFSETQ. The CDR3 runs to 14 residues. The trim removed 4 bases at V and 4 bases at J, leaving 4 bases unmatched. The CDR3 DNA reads TGCGCCAGCAGCCCCGGGGACAGGTACAATGAGCAGTTCTTC. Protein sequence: CASSPGDRYNEQFF. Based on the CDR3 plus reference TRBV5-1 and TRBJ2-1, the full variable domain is KAGVTQTPRYLIKTRGQQVTLSCSPISGHRSVSWYQQTPGQGLQFLFEYFSETQRNKGNFPGRFSGRQFSNSRSEMNVSTLELGDSALYLCASSPGDRYNEQFFGPGTRLTVL.

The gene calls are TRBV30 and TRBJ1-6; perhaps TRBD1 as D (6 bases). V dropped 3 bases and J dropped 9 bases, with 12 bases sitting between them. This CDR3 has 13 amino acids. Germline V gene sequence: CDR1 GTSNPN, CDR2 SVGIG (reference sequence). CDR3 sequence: CAWSGRGTSPLHF. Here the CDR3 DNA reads TGTGCCTGGAGCGGGAGGGGGACTTCACCCCTCCACTTT.

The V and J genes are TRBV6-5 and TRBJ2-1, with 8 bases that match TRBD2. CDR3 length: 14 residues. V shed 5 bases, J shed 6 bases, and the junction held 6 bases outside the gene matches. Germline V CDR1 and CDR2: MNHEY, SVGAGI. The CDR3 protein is CASSPSGRPNEQFF. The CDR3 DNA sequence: TGTGCCAGCAGTCCGAGCGGGAGACCCAATGAGCAGTTCTTC.

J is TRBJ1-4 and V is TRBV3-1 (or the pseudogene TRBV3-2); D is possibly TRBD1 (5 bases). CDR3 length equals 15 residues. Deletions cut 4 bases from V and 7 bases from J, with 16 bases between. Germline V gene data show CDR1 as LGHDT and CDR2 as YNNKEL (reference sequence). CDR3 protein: CASSLRSGGGEKLFF. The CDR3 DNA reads TGTGCCAGCAGCCTCAGGTCGGGGGGTGGTGAAAAACTGTTTTTT.

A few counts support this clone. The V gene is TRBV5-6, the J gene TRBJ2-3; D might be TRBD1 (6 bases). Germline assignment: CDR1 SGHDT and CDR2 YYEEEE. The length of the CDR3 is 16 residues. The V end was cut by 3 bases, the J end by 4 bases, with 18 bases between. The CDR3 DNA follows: TGTGCCAGCAGCTCTGGACAGACCTACCTCGCAGATACGCAGTATTTT. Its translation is CASSSGQTYLADTQYF.

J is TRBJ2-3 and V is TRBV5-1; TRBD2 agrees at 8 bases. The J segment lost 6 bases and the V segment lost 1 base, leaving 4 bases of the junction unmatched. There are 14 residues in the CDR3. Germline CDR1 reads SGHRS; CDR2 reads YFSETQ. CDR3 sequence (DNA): TGCGCCAGCAGCTTGCCGAGCGGGGGCGATACGCAGTATTTT. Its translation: CASSLPSGGDTQYF.

The CDR3 sequence: CASSVGGQGAWYGYTF. The CDR3 bases are TGTGCCAGCAGCGTAGGTGGACAGGGCGCTTGGTATGGCTACACCTTC. The chain is built from TRBV9 and TRBJ1-2; 8 nucleotides line up with TRBD1. The CDR3 loop spans 16 amino acids. Germline V CDR1 and CDR2: SGDLS, YYNGEE. The junction had 9 bases not matched to a gene; V was cut back by 0 bases and J by 5 bases. The variable domain in full, with the rest retrieved from reference TRBV9 and TRBJ1-2, is DSGVTQTPKHLITATGQRVTLRCSPRSGDLSVYWYQQSLDQGLQFLIQYYNGEERAKGNILERFSAQQFPDLHSELNLSSLELGDSALYFCASSVGGQGAWYGYTFGSGTRLTVV.

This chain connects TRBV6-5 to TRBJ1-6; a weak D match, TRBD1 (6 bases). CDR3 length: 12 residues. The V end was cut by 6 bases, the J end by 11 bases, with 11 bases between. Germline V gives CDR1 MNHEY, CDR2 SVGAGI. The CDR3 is CASRPGDTPLHF. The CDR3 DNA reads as TGTGCCAGCAGGCCCGGGGACACACCCCTCCACTTT.

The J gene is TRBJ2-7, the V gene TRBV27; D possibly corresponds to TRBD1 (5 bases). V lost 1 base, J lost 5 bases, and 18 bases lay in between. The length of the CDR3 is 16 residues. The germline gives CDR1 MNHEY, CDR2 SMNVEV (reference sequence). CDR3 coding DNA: TGTGCCAGCAGTTTATTTCCCGACAGCCCTGTCAACGAGCAGTACTTC. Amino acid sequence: CASSLFPDSPVNEQYF.

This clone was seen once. The CDR3 spells CASSSTSSPTADTQYF. CDR3 in DNA: TGTGCCAGCAGCTCGACTAGTTCCCCTACGGCAGATACGCAGTATTTT. The chain has TRBV7-3 and TRBJ2-3; D may be TRBD2 (6 bases). CDR1 and CDR2 from the germline V gene are SGHTA and FQGTGA. Trimming left V 4 bases short and J 4 bases short, with 18 bases between. The length of the CDR3 is 16 residues.

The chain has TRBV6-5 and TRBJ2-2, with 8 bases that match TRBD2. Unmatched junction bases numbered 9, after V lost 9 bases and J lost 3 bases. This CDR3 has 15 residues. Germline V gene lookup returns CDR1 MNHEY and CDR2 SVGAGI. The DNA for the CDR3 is TGTGCCAGTGGCCGGGGGGGAGCGTACACCGGGGAGCTGTTTTTT. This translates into CASGRGGAYTGELFF.

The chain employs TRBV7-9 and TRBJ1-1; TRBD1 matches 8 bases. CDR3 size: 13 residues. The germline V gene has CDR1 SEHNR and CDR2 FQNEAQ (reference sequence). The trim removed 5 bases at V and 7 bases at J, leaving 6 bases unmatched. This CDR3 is CASSQGAFGEAFF. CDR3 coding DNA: TGTGCCAGCAGCCAGGGGGCTTTCGGTGAAGCTTTCTTT.

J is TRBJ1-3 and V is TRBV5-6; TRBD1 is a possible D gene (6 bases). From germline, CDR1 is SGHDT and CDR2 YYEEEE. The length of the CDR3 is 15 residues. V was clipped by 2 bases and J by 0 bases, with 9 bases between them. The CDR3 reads CASSFDRTSGNTIYF. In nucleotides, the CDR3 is TGTGCCAGCAGCTTCGACAGGACCTCTGGAAACACCATATATTTT.

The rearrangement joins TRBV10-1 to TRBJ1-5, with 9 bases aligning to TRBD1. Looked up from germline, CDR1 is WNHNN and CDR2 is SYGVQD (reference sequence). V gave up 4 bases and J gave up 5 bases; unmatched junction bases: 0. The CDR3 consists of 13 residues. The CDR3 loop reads CASSGTGDQPQHF. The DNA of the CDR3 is TGCGCCAGCAGTGGGACAGGGGATCAGCCCCAGCATTTT.

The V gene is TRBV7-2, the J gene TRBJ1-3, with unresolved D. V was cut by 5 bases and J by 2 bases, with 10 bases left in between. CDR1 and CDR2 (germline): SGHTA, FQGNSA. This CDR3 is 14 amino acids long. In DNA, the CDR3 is TGTGCCAGCAGCCATGTGGAGCCTGGAAACACCATATATTTT. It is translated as CASSHVEPGNTIYF.

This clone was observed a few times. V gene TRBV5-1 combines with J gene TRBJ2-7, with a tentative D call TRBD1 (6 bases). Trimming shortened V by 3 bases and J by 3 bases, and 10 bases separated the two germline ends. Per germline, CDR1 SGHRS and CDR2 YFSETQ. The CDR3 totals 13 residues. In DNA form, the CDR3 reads TGCGCCAGCAGCTCTACAGGGATCTACGAGCAGTACTTC. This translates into CASSSTGIYEQYF.

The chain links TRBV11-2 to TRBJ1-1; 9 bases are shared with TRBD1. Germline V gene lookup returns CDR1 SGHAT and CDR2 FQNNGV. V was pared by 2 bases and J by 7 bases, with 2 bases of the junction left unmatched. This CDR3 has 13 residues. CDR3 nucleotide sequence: TGTGCCAGCAGCTTATCGGGACAGGGTGAAGCTTTCTTT. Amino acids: CASSLSGQGEAFF. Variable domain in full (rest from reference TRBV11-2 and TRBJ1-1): EAGVAQSPRYKIIEKRQSVAFWCNPISGHATLYWYQQILGQGPKLLIQFQNNGVVDDSQLPKDRFSAERLKGVDSTLKIQPAKLEDSAVYLCASSLSGQGEAFFGQGTRLTVV.

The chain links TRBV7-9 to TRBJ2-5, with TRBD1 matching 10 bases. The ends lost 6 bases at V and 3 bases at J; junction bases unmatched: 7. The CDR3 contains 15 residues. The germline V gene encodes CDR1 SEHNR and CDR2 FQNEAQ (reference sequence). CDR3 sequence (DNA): TGTGCCAGCAGTCCACGCGGGACAGGGGAAGAGACCCAGTACTTC. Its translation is CASSPRGTGEETQYF. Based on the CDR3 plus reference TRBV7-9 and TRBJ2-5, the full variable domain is DTGVSQNPRHKITKRGQNVTFRCDPISEHNRLYWYRQTLGQGPEFLTYFQNEAQLEKSRLLSDRFSAERPKGSFSTLEIQRTEQGDSAMYLCASSPRGTGEETQYFGPGTRLLVL.

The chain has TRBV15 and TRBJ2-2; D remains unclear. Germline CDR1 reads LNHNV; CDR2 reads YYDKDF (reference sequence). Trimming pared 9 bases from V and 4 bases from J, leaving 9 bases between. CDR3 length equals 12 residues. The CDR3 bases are TGTGCCACGGAGAACTCCACCGGGGAGCTGTTTTTT. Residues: CATENSTGELFF.

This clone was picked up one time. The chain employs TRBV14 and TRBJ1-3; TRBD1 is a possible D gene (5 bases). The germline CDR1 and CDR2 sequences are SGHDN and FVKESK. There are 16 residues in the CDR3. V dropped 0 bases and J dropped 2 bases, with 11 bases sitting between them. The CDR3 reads CASSQEGPRAGNTIYF. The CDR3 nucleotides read TGTGCCAGCAGCCAAGAGGGTCCCAGGGCTGGAAACACCATATATTTT.

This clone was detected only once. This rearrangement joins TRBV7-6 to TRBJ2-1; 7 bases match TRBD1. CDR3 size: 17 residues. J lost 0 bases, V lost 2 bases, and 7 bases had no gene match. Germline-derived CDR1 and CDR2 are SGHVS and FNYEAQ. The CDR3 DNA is TGTGCCAGCAGCTTATGGGCAGGGGGAGACTCCTACAATGAGCAGTTCTTC. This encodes CASSLWAGGDSYNEQFF. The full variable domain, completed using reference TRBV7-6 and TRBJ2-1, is GAGVSQSPRYKVTKRGQDVALRCDPISGHVSLYWYRQALGQGPEFLTYFNYEAQQDKSGLPNDRFSAERPEGSISTLTIQRTEQRDSAMYRCASSLWAGGDSYNEQFFGPGTRLTVL.

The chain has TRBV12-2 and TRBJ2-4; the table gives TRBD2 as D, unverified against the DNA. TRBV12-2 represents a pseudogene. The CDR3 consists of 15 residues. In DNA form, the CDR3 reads TGTGCAAGTCGCTCTTTTATTTTAGCCAAAAACATTCAGTACTTC. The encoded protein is CASRSFILAKNIQYF.